This passage covers 30 T cell receptor beta chains from one sample sequenced in a study of T cell responses to AZD1222 COVID-19 vaccine (dated by TCRdb to about 2021). The library came from the immunoSEQ multiplex PCR assay. This immuneACCESS table, as held by TCRdb, lists in-frame sequences with V and J called but not all clones. Of the missing ones, under half trace to an unresolved V gene in checked studies; the others have no known cause. This sample gives some 140,000 clones in total; 65% to 90% of them show up just once. Roughly 8.7% of the sample rests with the top ten. According to the study, the label for this sample's time point signals: about 28 days (+/-7) after the second vaccine dose. Per the publication, the treatment or condition label means: meningococcal conjugate vaccine given as trial control. The source material was peripheral blood, sampled 28 days after the second dose of the MenACWY control vaccine. The receptors come from an adult who received the MenACWY meningococcal vaccine as a control.

The chain is built from TRBV5-1 and TRBJ2-5; tentatively, D is TRBD2 (6 bases). The length of the CDR3 is 15 residues. Deletions cut 0 bases from V and 2 bases from J, with 11 bases between. Germline V lookup: CDR1 SGHRS, CDR2 YFSETQ. The chain's CDR3 is CASSLAGLPQETQYF. DNA of the CDR3: TGCGCCAGCAGCTTGGCCGGACTACCACAAGAGACCCAGTACTTC.

The chain links TRBV13 to TRBJ1-2, with no clear D. Trimming took off 2 bases at V and 0 bases at J, with 10 bases between the two ends. There are 15 residues in the CDR3. Germline V gene sequence: CDR1 PRHDT, CDR2 FYEKMQ (reference sequence). The CDR3 is CASSLRSRPNYGYTF. Written as DNA, the CDR3 is TGTGCCAGCAGCTTAAGGAGTCGGCCTAACTATGGCTACACCTTC. The full variable domain, rest sourced from reference TRBV13 and TRBJ1-2, is AAGVIQSPRHLIKEKRETATLKCYPIPRHDTVYWYQQGPGQDPQFLISFYEKMQSDKGSIPDRFSAQQFSDYHSELNMSSLELGDSALYFCASSLRSRPNYGYTFGSGTRLTVV.

The genes are TRBV19 and TRBJ2-5, with a weak D call TRBD2 (5 bases). The V gene lost 5 bases and the J gene lost 0 bases, with 10 bases spanning the gap. Germline assignment: CDR1 LNHDA and CDR2 SQIVND (reference sequence). CDR3 length equals 14 residues. DNA of the CDR3: TGTGCCAGTAGTCCGGACTGGTACCAAGAGACCCAGTACTTC. Translation gives CASSPDWYQETQYF.

This chain connects TRBV3-1 (or the pseudogene TRBV3-2) to TRBJ1-2, with D uncertain. The CDR3 totals 15 residues. Trimming removed 3 bases at V and 0 bases at J, with 11 bases between. The germline V gene encodes CDR1 LGHDT and CDR2 YNNKEL (reference sequence). This CDR3 reads CASSHPGGANYGYTF. The CDR3 DNA reads as TGTGCCAGCAGCCATCCGGGAGGAGCTAACTATGGCTACACCTTC.

A few counts support this clone. The chain recombines TRBV2 with TRBJ1-2; unclear D gene. The ends were cut back, 6 bases at V and 0 bases at J, with 17 bases in the middle. Germline lookup yields CDR1 SNHLY and CDR2 FYNNEI. The CDR3 loop spans 16 amino acids. The CDR3 DNA is TGTGCCAGCAGCCTGAAGTTGGACCGCTCTAACTATGGCTACACCTTC. It translates to CASSLKLDRSNYGYTF. The whole variable domain, remainder taken from reference TRBV2 and TRBJ1-2, is EPEVTQTPSHQVTQMGQEVILRCVPISNHLYFYWYRQILGQKVEFLVSFYNNEISEKSEIFDDQFSVERPDGSNFTLKIRSTKLEDSAMYFCASSLKLDRSNYGYTFGSGTRLTVV.

The rearrangement links TRBV3-1 (or the pseudogene TRBV3-2) to TRBJ2-3, with 9 bases lining up with TRBD2. The V gene's germline CDR1 is LGHDT and CDR2 YNNKEL (reference sequence). V lost 1 base, J lost 2 bases, and 4 bases stayed unmatched. This CDR3 region has 16 residues. The CDR3 spells CASSQAGGGATDTQYF. Here the CDR3 DNA reads TGTGCCAGCAGCCAAGCCGGCGGGGGGGCCACAGATACGCAGTATTTT.

J is TRBJ2-7 and V is TRBV5-1, with D perhaps matching TRBD2 (6 bases). Germline V gene lookup returns CDR1 SGHRS and CDR2 YFSETQ. The CDR3 sequence is 16 residues long. Trimming left V 4 bases short and J 3 bases short, with 20 bases between. Written as DNA, the CDR3 is TGCGCCAGCAGCGCGTTTACTTCCGGGACTCACTACGAGCAGTACTTC. Protein: CASSAFTSGTHYEQYF.

This chain joins TRBV3-1 (or the pseudogene TRBV3-2) and TRBJ2-1; 9 nucleotides line up with TRBD2. The CDR3 is 15 residues long. Trimming removed 4 bases from V and 8 bases from J; junction bases left unmatched: 9. CDR1 and CDR2 (germline): LGHDT, YNNKEL (reference sequence). The CDR3 sequence is CASSPRRAGGYEQFF. CDR3 nucleotide sequence: TGTGCCAGCAGCCCTCGGAGGGCGGGGGGGTATGAGCAGTTCTTC.

J is TRBJ2-1 and V is TRBV7-2, with TRBD2 matching 9 bases. The CDR3 is 16 residues long. Looked up from germline, CDR1 is SGHTA and CDR2 is FQGNSA. V was clipped by 0 bases and J by 6 bases; unmatched bases: 6. CDR3 DNA: TGTGCCAGCAGCTTAGCGCTAGCGGGAACTGGCAATGAGCAGTTCTTC. Protein: CASSLALAGTGNEQFF.

The chain recombines TRBV19 with TRBJ1-3, with 9 bases aligning to TRBD1. Germline CDR1 is LNHDA and CDR2 is SQIVND (reference sequence). V lost 3 bases and J lost 4; bases outside the gene matches: 10. CDR3 length: 17 residues. The CDR3 loop is CASSITQNRGQGNTIYF. For the CDR3, the DNA is TGTGCCAGTAGTATTACCCAAAACAGGGGGCAAGGAAACACCATATATTTT.

The table lists this clone with a few counts. This CDR3 is CASTRGGNQPQHF. The CDR3 region has the DNA TGTGCCAGCACCCGGGGAGGAAATCAGCCCCAGCATTTT. This sequence joins TRBV6-5 and TRBJ1-5; unclear D gene. V was clipped by 7 bases and J by 4 bases, with 11 bases between them. The CDR3 is 13 residues long. Germline V gene sequence: CDR1 MNHEY, CDR2 SVGAGI.

V is TRBV6-2 or TRBV6-3 and J is TRBJ2-3, with TRBD2 as a possible D gene (5 bases). CDR1 MNHEY and CDR2 SVGEGT come from the germline V gene. The CDR3 runs to 16 residues. V lost 3 bases and J 0 bases, leaving 13 bases between the germline ends. The CDR3, as DNA: TGTGCCAGCAGTTATTCGGAATGGACTAGCACAGATACGCAGTATTTT. Residues: CASSYSEWTSTDTQYF.

CDR3 DNA sequence: TGTGCCAGCAGTAATCCCCCCCCTTCACCCCTCCACTTT. As protein: CASSNPPPSPLHF. The chain combines TRBV25-1 with TRBJ1-6; no reliable D call. V was pared by 5 bases and J by 9 bases, with 11 bases between. Germline V gene data show CDR1 as MGHDK and CDR2 as SYGVNS. This CDR3 has 13 amino acids. Looking up the rest from reference TRBV25-1 and TRBJ1-6 gives the full variable domain: EADIYQTPRYLVIGTGKKITLECSQTMGHDKMYWYQQDPGMELHLIHYSYGVNSTEKGDLSSESTVSRIRTEHFPLTLESARPSHTSQYLCASSNPPPSPLHFGNGTRLTVT.

This clone was observed a handful of times. The J gene is TRBJ2-7, the V gene TRBV29-1; 9 bases match TRBD1. This CDR3 has 12 amino acids. Germline assignment: CDR1 SQVTM and CDR2 ANQGSEA. The ends lost 7 bases at V and 6 bases at J; junction bases unmatched: 7. The CDR3 DNA follows: TGCAGCGCCCGGACAGGGGCCGGCGAGCAGTACTTC. It translates to CSARTGAGEQYF.

This chain links TRBV29-1 with TRBJ2-2; the D gene could be TRBD1 or TRBD2 (5 bases each). Germline V CDR1 and CDR2: SQVTM, ANQGSEA. V was shortened by 7 bases and J by 4 bases, with 16 bases between the two germline ends. The CDR3 is 14 residues long. CDR3 nucleotide sequence: TGCAGCGCCCTGAAGGGTGGGGGCACCGGGGAGCTGTTTTTT. This gives the protein CSALKGGGTGELFF.

The chain carries TRBV7-3 and TRBJ1-1; 7 nucleotides align to TRBD1. V lost 2 bases, J lost 1 base, and 1 base stayed unmatched. Germline V CDR1 and CDR2: SGHTA, FQGTGA. The CDR3 sequence is 14 residues long. In nucleotides, the CDR3 is TGTGCCAGCAGCTTATCAGGGGGGAACACTGAAGCTTTCTTT. Its translation is CASSLSGGNTEAFF.

The rearrangement joins TRBV27 to TRBJ1-1; D remains ambiguous. The CDR3 is 11 residues long. V was pared by 6 bases and J by 1 base, with 3 bases between. From germline, CDR1 is MNHEY and CDR2 SMNVEV (reference sequence). CDR3 in amino acids: CASRGNTEAFF. CDR3 DNA: TGTGCCAGCAGGGGGAACACTGAAGCTTTCTTT.

The chain combines TRBV11-3 with TRBJ1-2; TRBD1 is a possible D gene (6 bases). Germline V CDR1 and CDR2: SGHNT, YENEEA. V was clipped by 5 bases and J by 4 bases, with 11 bases between them. The CDR3 consists of 13 residues. The CDR3 coding sequence is TGTGCCAGCAGCACAGGGTACTCCTATGGCTACACCTTC. Amino acids: CASSTGYSYGYTF.

The V gene is TRBV6-6, the J gene TRBJ1-4; the D is unclear. V was pared by 2 bases and J by 3 bases, with 13 bases between. CDR1 and CDR2 (germline): MNHNY, SVGAGI (reference sequence). The CDR3 runs 16 residues. The CDR3 nucleotides are TGTGCCAGCAGTTACACCTGGAAGGCGTCTAATGAAAAACTGTTTTTT. The encoded protein is CASSYTWKASNEKLFF.

The rearrangement uses TRBV6-6 and TRBJ1-5, with D tentatively TRBD1 (5 bases). CDR3 length: 15 residues. CDR1 and CDR2 from the germline V gene are MNHNY and SVGAGI (reference sequence). V was shortened by 8 bases and J by 7 bases, with 21 bases between the two germline ends. CDR3 amino acids: CASANIPGADQPQHF. The CDR3 coding sequence is TGTGCCAGCGCTAATATCCCCGGGGCCGACCAGCCCCAGCATTTT.

The genes are TRBV3-1 (or the pseudogene TRBV3-2) and TRBJ2-7, with D possibly called TRBD1 or TRBD2 (7 bases each). The CDR3 runs 13 residues. Deletions cut 4 bases from V and 6 bases from J, with 13 bases between. Germline-derived CDR1 and CDR2 are LGHDT and YNNKEL (reference sequence). The CDR3 DNA follows: TGTGCCAGCAGCCCAGACAGGGAGGGCGAGCAGTACGTC. This gives the protein CASSPDREGEQYV.

The chain carries TRBV27 and TRBJ2-7; weak D call: TRBD2 (5 bases). Germline CDR1 is MNHEY and CDR2 is SMNVEV (reference sequence). CDR3 size: 15 residues. Trimming took off 3 bases at V and 0 bases at J, with 12 bases between the two ends. CDR3 sequence (DNA): TGTGCCAGCAGTTTCCAAGCGGAGGCCTCCTACGAGCAGTACTTC. It encodes CASSFQAEASYEQYF.

The chain combines TRBV27 with TRBJ1-2; tentative D call: TRBD1 (6 bases). The length of the CDR3 is 12 residues. V lost 4 bases, J lost 6 bases, and 9 bases lay in between. Per germline, CDR1 MNHEY and CDR2 SMNVEV (reference sequence). The CDR3 bases are TGTGCCAGCAGTTCAGGGGTAGATGGCTACACCTTC. It specifies CASSSGVDGYTF.

This chain joins TRBV27 and TRBJ2-1, with 14 bases that match TRBD2. The V gene's germline CDR1 is MNHEY and CDR2 SMNVEV (reference sequence). CDR3 length equals 16 residues. With V trimmed by 5 bases and J by 7 bases, 7 bases remained unmatched. As DNA, the CDR3 is TGTGCCAGCAGTCCAGGGACTAGCGGGAGTACGAATGAGCAGTTCTTC. Its protein is CASSPGTSGSTNEQFF.

V is TRBV10-3 and J is TRBJ2-2; maybe TRBD2 (6 bases). This CDR3 contains 14 residues. The ends were cut back, 2 bases at V and 4 bases at J, with 8 bases in the middle. Germline V lookup: CDR1 ENHRY, CDR2 SYGVKD. As DNA, the CDR3 is TGTGCCATCAGTGAGGGGGGAGGCACCGGGGAGCTGTTTTTT. Amino acids: CAISEGGGTGELFF.

V is TRBV9 and J is TRBJ2-1; D possibly matches TRBD1 or TRBD2 (6 bases each). There are 16 residues in the CDR3. CDR1 SGDLS and CDR2 YYNGEE come from the germline V gene. Trimming took 2 bases from V and 2 from J, leaving 14 bases between them. The CDR3 bases are TGTGCCAGCAGCGTCGGGGGCCACGAAACCTACAATGAGCAGTTCTTC. Protein product: CASSVGGHETYNEQFF. The full variable domain, its missing parts supplied by reference TRBV9 and TRBJ2-1, is DSGVTQTPKHLITATGQRVTLRCSPRSGDLSVYWYQQSLDQGLQFLIQYYNGEERAKGNILERFSAQQFPDLHSELNLSSLELGDSALYFCASSVGGHETYNEQFFGPGTRLTVL.

The chain links TRBV19 to TRBJ2-2; 7 nucleotides agree with TRBD2. This CDR3 spans 14 amino acids. V lost 5 bases to trimming and J lost 6 bases; unmatched junction nucleotides: 6. Germline V gives CDR1 LNHDA, CDR2 SQIVND (reference sequence). The CDR3 loop is CASSASRGAGELFF. Here the CDR3 DNA reads TGTGCCAGTAGTGCGAGCCGGGGGGCCGGGGAGCTGTTTTTT. The variable domain in full, completed from reference TRBV19 and TRBJ2-2, reads DGGITQSPKYLFRKEGQNVTLSCEQNLNHDAMYWYRQDPGQGLRLIYYSQIVNDFQKGDIAEGYSVSREKKESFPLTVTSAQKNPTAFYLCASSASRGAGELFFGEGSRLTVL.

This chain connects TRBV7-2 to TRBJ1-2, with 11 bases identical to TRBD1. The CDR3 runs 16 residues. Trimming at V came to 2 bases and at J to 6 bases, leaving 8 bases not matched to a gene. Germline CDR1 reads SGHTA; CDR2 reads FQGNSA. CDR3 nucleotide sequence: TGTGCCAGCAGCTTACGGACAGGGGGCTGGTTCGATGGCTACACCTTC. It encodes CASSLRTGGWFDGYTF.

This clone was seen a single time. This chain joins TRBV5-6 and TRBJ2-3; 7 nucleotides agree with TRBD1. The V and J ends lost 2 bases and 2 bases, in that order; junction bases with no gene match: 5. CDR1 is SGHDT and CDR2 is YYEEEE in the germline V gene. The CDR3 covers 15 residues. The CDR3 sequence is CASSFAGTVTDTQYF. The CDR3 DNA reads TGTGCCAGCAGCTTCGCCGGGACAGTCACAGATACGCAGTATTTT. Full variable domain (remainder filled in from reference TRBV5-6 and TRBJ2-3): DAGVTQSPTHLIKTRGQQVTLRCSPKSGHDTVSWYQQALGQGPQFIFQYYEEEERQRGNFPDRFSGHQFPNYSSELNVNALLLGDSALYLCASSFAGTVTDTQYFGPGTRLTVL.

This clone came up a few times. The V call is TRBV7-9, the J call TRBJ2-7, with D possibly being TRBD1 (5 bases). V lost 3 bases to trimming and J lost 2 bases, with 8 bases between them. Per the germline V gene, CDR1 is SEHNR and CDR2 is FQNEAQ (reference sequence). This CDR3 has 13 amino acids. The CDR3: CASSFQGTYEQYF. CDR3 nucleotide sequence: TGTGCCAGCAGCTTCCAGGGCACCTACGAGCAGTACTTC. The variable domain in full, completed from reference TRBV7-9 and TRBJ2-7, reads DTGVSQNPRHKITKRGQNVTFRCDPISEHNRLYWYRQTLGQGPEFLTYFQNEAQLEKSRLLSDRFSAERPKGSFSTLEIQRTEQGDSAMYLCASSFQGTYEQYFGPGTRLTVT.